One T cell receptor beta chain is described in this entry. The target antigen is unknown. Focal radiation plus CTLA-4 blockade with ipilimumab was given to patients with chemo-refractory metastatic non-small-cell lung cancer. This CDR3 has 13 residues. V lost 6 bases, J lost 9 bases, and 9 bases stayed unmatched. Per germline, CDR1 SNHLY and CDR2 FYNNEI. This entry comes from a study of radiotherapy plus CTLA-4 blockade in lung cancer. Study information: Patients showed objective responses in 15% to 20% of cases, and disease control was achieved by under 40%.

Study results and caveats: An expansion of tumor-derived TCR clones occurred in blood after radiotherapy plus ipilimumab. Increased serum interferon-beta after radiation also reportedly predicted response strongly.

Sequencing used immunoSEQ multiplex PCR; TCRdb keeps in-frame clones, though not all of them. The repertoire holds about 45,000 clones, about three quarters seen once, with 3.5% to 4% in the top ten. The V and J genes are TRBV2 and TRBJ2-3; 7 bases match TRBD2. This clonotype was obtained from a human donor with non-small cell lung cancer who had a complete response to radiotherapy plus ipilimumab. Sequencing used peripheral blood, obtained from a patient treated with radiotherapy plus ipilimumab. CDR3 loop: CASRGDYSVTQYF. The CDR3 nucleotides read TGTGCCAGCAGGGGGGACTACTCAGTCACGCAGTATTTT.